This T cell receptor (beta chain) stems from a study of cytomegalovirus exposure and HLA in healthy donors (dated 2017 in TCRdb). About the investigation overall: The approximately 710 repertoires of the first cohort and the 120 validation repertoires were produced on the same platform, according to a later analysis. High-throughput TCR immunosequencing, statistical association of individual TCRs with disease status, and machine learning were combined to predict cytomegalovirus infection status. In addition to the first cohort of 666 subjects, a separate validation cohort of 120 different subjects was used. The study aimed to test whether cataloging public T cell receptors could reveal signatures of past pathogen exposure.

Donors formed part of the validation cohort, which comprised over a hundred subjects and was distinct from the first cohort of several hundred subjects. What the study reported, not specific to this receptor: All 110 or so repertoires were used to score co-occurrence in the validation cohort in a later analysis, because that analysis had no HLA typing for the cohort. A few of the identified cytomegalovirus-associated TCR beta chains were confirmed in vitro to be specific for cytomegalovirus antigens. Across donors, most TCR sequences were observed very rarely, whereas some public TCRs were present in many individuals. The classifier was reported to diagnose cytomegalovirus status with high specificity and sensitivity in both the original cohort and the validation cohort. In a later analysis, TCRs clustered in the first cohort were found to also tend to co-occur in the roughly 130 validation repertoires, with 94% of cluster scores above 0. A total of 150 or so TCR beta chains were listed by the study as associated with cytomegalovirus. The authors suggested that the approach could potentially be extended to other disease states and immunological phenotypes.

With regard to this clone: This clone's antigen is unknown. No qualities accompany the bases; no much larger clone lies one base away.

CDR1 and CDR2, per the germline V gene, are KGHSH and LQKENI. A distance of 9 bases separates the germline ends of V and J, which lose 2 bases and 0 bases respectively. Counted from cysteine to phenylalanine, this CDR3 has 15 amino acids. The sequence is cut down to CDR3 DNA, 45 bases in frame from base 1. Libraries were built with the immunoSEQ multiplex PCR assay. In the paper's pipeline: A statistical classification framework was developed to diagnose cytomegalovirus status using the catalog of TCR beta chain sequences. TCRdb took this table from immuneACCESS and kept in-frame rearrangements with V and J called. Such tables lack part of the clones; where checked against another copy, unresolved V genes explain under half of the gap, and the rest is unexplained. V and J calls and clone size are those listed in that table; D and trimming were worked out from the DNA. Within this sample are roughly 190,000 clones, with around 86% of them counted one time only. The ten largest clones represent more than 1.1% of the sample.

The receptor chain draws on TRBV18 and TRBJ2-3; the D gene is possibly TRBD2, with 5 bases matching. This TCR was recovered from a woman younger than 35 in good health and CMV-seronegative. Source material: PBMCs. The DNA sequence reads TGTGCCAGCTCACCAAGGTCGGGAAGCACAGATACGCAGTATTTT. This sequence encodes CASSPRSGSTDTQYF.